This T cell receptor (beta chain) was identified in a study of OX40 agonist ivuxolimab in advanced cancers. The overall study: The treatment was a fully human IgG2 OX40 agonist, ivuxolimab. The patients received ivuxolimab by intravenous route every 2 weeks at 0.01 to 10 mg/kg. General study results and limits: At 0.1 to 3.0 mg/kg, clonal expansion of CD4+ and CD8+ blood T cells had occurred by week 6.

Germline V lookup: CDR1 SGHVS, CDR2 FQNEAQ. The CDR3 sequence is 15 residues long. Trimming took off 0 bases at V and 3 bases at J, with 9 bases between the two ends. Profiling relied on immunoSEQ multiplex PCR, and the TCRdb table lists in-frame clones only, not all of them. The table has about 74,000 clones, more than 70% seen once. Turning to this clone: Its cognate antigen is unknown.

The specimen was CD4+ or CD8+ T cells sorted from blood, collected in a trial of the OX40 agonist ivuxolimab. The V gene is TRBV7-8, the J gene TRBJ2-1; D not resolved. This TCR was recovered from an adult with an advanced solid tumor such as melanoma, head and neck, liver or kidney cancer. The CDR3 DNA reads TGTGCCAGCAGCTTAGCGCAAGGGATCTACAATGAGCAGTTCTTC. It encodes CASSLAQGIYNEQFF.